A single sample is the source of the 16 T cell receptor beta chains below, sequenced in a study of cytomegalovirus exposure and HLA in healthy donors. PCR employed 60 Vbeta and 13 Jbeta primers. The assay was immunoSEQ multiplex PCR, and TCRdb's table has in-frame clones only and misses some. The sample has 150,000 to 200,000 clones; 80% to 90% are singletons. Sequencing used PBMCs. The receptors derive from a man aged 18-30 years in good health and CMV-seropositive.

The V and J genes are TRBV27 and TRBJ1-2; the D gene is possibly TRBD1 (5 bases). The V end was cut by 6 bases, the J end by 8 bases, with 19 bases between. The germline gives CDR1 MNHEY, CDR2 SMNVEV (reference sequence). The CDR3 loop spans 14 amino acids. CDR3 region: CASRVLGQGEGYTF. The CDR3 DNA is TGTGCCAGCAGAGTTTTAGGGCAGGGTGAAGGCTACACCTTC.

The J gene is TRBJ2-2, the V gene TRBV11-3, with TRBD1 matching over 7 bases. This CDR3 region has 16 residues. The ends lost 5 bases at V and 1 base at J; junction bases unmatched: 7. CDR1 and CDR2 from the germline V gene are SGHNT and YENEEA. The CDR3 DNA is TGTGCCAGCAGCCCGACCCGGGACAGGAACACCGGGGAGCTGTTTTTT. Residues: CASSPTRDRNTGELFF.

The V gene is TRBV5-7, the J gene TRBJ1-1, with 8 bases that match TRBD1. TRBV5-7 is classed as an ORF, of uncertain function. This CDR3 region has 13 residues. V lost 8 bases and J lost 2; bases outside the gene matches: 5. The CDR3 sequence: CASQGAENTEAFF. The CDR3 DNA reads TGTGCCAGTCAGGGGGCCGAAAACACTGAAGCTTTCTTT.

The chain couples TRBV15 to TRBJ2-7, with 11 positions matching TRBD2. After removal of 0 bases from V and 2 bases from J, the junction contained 6 bases not matched to a gene. Germline CDR1 LNHNV, CDR2 YYDKDF (reference sequence). The CDR3 consists of 17 residues. The CDR3 loop reads CATSRESRLAGTYEQYF. Written as DNA, the CDR3 is TGTGCCACCAGCAGAGAATCCCGACTAGCGGGGACCTACGAGCAGTACTTC. Supplemented by reference TRBV15 and TRBJ2-7, the full variable domain reads DAMVIQNPRYQVTQFGKPVTLSCSQTLNHNVMYWYQQKSSQAPKLLFHYYDKDFNNEADTPDNFQSRRPNTSFCFLDIRSPGLGDTAMYLCATSRESRLAGTYEQYFGPGTRLTVT.

The chain links TRBV11-2 to TRBJ2-3; D unresolved. Germline values: CDR1 SGHAT, CDR2 FQNNGV. The length of the CDR3 is 17 residues. V was trimmed by 5 bases and J by 2 bases, leaving 20 bases between them. CDR3 in DNA: TGTGCCAGCAGCCCGCGTGCATTTCTGTTGCCCACAGATACGCAGTATTTT. Translation: CASSPRAFLLPTDTQYF.

Remarks on this clone: One end of the junction varies from germline; a read error may be responsible. The chain links TRBV7-7 to TRBJ2-3; possible D gene TRBD2, 5 bases. Germline CDR1 is SSHAT and CDR2 is FNYEAQ (reference sequence). The CDR3 is 14 residues long. The CDR3 sequence is CASSLSRDLDTQYF. CDR3 DNA sequence: TGTGCTAGCAGCTTATCGAGGGATCTCGATACGCAGTATTTT.

The rearrangement joins TRBV15 to TRBJ2-1; 8 bases map to TRBD1. The ends lost 8 bases at V and 9 bases at J; junction bases unmatched: 9. Germline lookup yields CDR1 LNHNV and CDR2 YYDKDF (reference sequence). This CDR3 is built from 13 residues. This CDR3 is CATLNSGGSEQFF. CDR3 nucleotides: TGTGCCACCCTGAATTCAGGGGGCAGTGAGCAGTTCTTC.

The chain links TRBV4-3 to TRBJ2-2; a possible D gene is TRBD2 (6 bases). The germline gives CDR1 LGHNA, CDR2 YSLEER. This CDR3 spans 16 amino acids. V lost 4 bases and J lost 4, with 16 bases in between. This CDR3 reads CASSLRPPGSTGELFF. In DNA form, the CDR3 reads TGCGCCAGCAGCCTGCGGCCCCCCGGGAGCACCGGGGAGCTGTTTTTT.

The V gene is TRBV6-5, the J gene TRBJ2-1; a possible D gene is TRBD1 (8 bases). Trimming shortened V by 5 bases and J by 8 bases, and 16 bases separated the two germline ends. The V gene's germline CDR1 is MNHEY and CDR2 SVGAGI. The CDR3 consists of 14 residues. In nucleotides, the CDR3 is TGTGCCAGCAGTGGGCAGGGGGCGGGGGATGAGCAGTTCTTC. Translated: CASSGQGAGDEQFF.

The J gene is TRBJ1-5, the V gene TRBV2; D call uncertain. The germline V and J ends were trimmed by 3 bases and 6 bases, with 12 bases remaining between them. CDR1 is SNHLY and CDR2 is FYNNEI in the germline V gene. The CDR3 consists of 14 residues. DNA of the CDR3: TGTGCCAGCAGTGATTTTAGCCCCCCTCAGCCCCAGCATTTT. The encoded protein is CASSDFSPPQPQHF. Together with reference TRBV2 and TRBJ1-5, the CDR3 gives the full variable domain: EPEVTQTPSHQVTQMGQEVILRCVPISNHLYFYWYRQILGQKVEFLVSFYNNEISEKSEIFDDQFSVERPDGSNFTLKIRSTKLEDSAMYFCASSDFSPPQPQHFGDGTRLSIL.

The chain joins TRBV7-2 to TRBJ1-1; 10 bases are a match to TRBD1. V lost 4 bases and J lost 5; bases outside the gene matches: 4. The germline gives CDR1 SGHTA, CDR2 FQGNSA. This CDR3 spans 14 amino acids. CDR3 loop: CASSSRTGGTEAFF. CDR3 in DNA: TGTGCCAGCAGCTCTAGGACAGGGGGTACTGAAGCTTTCTTT.

This rearrangement joins TRBV4-1 to TRBJ2-2; D is possibly TRBD2 (5 bases). This CDR3 spans 14 amino acids. The V end was cut by 2 bases, the J end by 5 bases, with 9 bases between. Germline-derived CDR1 and CDR2 are MGHRA and YSYEKL. The CDR3 loop is CASSQSPGTGELFF. The CDR3 DNA sequence: TGCGCCAGCAGCCAATCCCCGGGGACCGGGGAGCTGTTTTTT.

V usage is TRBV2 and J usage is TRBJ2-2, with D maybe TRBD2 (7 bases). V was pared by 6 bases and J by 0 bases, with 11 bases between. The CDR3 is 15 amino acids. CDR1 is SNHLY and CDR2 is FYNNEI in the germline V gene. The CDR3 nucleotides read TGTGCCAGCAGATCGGGGGGCGCGAACACCGGGGAGCTGTTTTTT. Translation gives CASRSGGANTGELFF.

The V and J genes are TRBV12-5 and TRBJ2-1; D is possibly TRBD2 (6 bases). Germline V gives CDR1 LGHNT, CDR2 FRNRAP. CDR3 length: 15 amino acids. Trimming stripped 6 bases from V and 5 bases from J, with 17 bases between. The CDR3 bases are TGTGCTAGTGGGACTCCCCCGCTAGCGCACAATGAGCAGTTCTTC. Translation: CASGTPPLAHNEQFF.

A few counts support this clone. V is TRBV6-6 and J is TRBJ2-7, with D possibly TRBD2 on 6 matching bases. The CDR3 covers 15 residues. CDR1 MNHNY and CDR2 SVGAGI come from the germline V gene (reference sequence). V was clipped by 0 bases and J by 3 bases, with 12 bases between them. The CDR3 DNA sequence: TGTGCCAGCAGTTACTCGACACTAGCCGGCTACGAGCAGTACTTC. Translated: CASSYSTLAGYEQYF.

The V gene is TRBV4-1, the J gene TRBJ1-3; D is undetermined. Trimming removed 4 bases at V and 4 bases at J, with 11 bases between. CDR1 and CDR2 from the germline V gene are MGHRA and YSYEKL. The CDR3 is made up of 14 amino acids. The CDR3 spells CASSRRRIGNTIYF. The CDR3 DNA reads TGCGCCAGCAGCCGGAGACGTATAGGAAACACCATATATTTT.